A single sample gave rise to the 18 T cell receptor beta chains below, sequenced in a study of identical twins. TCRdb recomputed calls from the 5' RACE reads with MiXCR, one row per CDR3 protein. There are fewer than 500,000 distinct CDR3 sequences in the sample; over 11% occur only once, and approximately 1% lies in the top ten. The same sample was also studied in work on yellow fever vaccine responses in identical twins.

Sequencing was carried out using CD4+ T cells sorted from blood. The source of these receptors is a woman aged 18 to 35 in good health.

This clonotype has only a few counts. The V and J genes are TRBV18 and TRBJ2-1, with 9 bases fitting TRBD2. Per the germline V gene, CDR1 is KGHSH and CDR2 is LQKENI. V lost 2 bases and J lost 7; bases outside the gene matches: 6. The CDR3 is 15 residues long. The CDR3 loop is CASSPGSGGRNEQFF. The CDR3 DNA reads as TGTGCCAGCTCACCAGGCAGCGGGGGGAGGAATGAGCAGTTCTTC. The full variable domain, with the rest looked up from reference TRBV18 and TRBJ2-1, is NAGVMQNPRHLVRRRGQEARLRCSPMKGHSHVYWYRQLPEEGLKFMVYLQKENIIDESGMPKERFSAEFPKEGPSILRIQQVVRGDSAAYFCASSPGSGGRNEQFFGPGTRLTVL.

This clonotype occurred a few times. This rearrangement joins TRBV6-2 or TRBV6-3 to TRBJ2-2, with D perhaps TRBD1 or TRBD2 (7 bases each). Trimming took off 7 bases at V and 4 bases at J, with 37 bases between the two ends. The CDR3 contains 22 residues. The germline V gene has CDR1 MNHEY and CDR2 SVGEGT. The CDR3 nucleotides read TGTGCCAGCAATCCCTCCGGGGGTTGGCCAGGGGGAGGGTTCAGAATCACCGGGGAGCTGTTTTTT. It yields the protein CASNPSGGWPGGGFRITGELFF.

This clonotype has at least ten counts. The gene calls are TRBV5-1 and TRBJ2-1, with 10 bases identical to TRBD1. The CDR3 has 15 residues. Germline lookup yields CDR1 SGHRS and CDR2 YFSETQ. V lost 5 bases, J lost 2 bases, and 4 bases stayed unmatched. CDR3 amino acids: CASREGTGAYNEQFF. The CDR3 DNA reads TGCGCCAGCAGGGAAGGGACAGGGGCCTACAATGAGCAGTTCTTC.

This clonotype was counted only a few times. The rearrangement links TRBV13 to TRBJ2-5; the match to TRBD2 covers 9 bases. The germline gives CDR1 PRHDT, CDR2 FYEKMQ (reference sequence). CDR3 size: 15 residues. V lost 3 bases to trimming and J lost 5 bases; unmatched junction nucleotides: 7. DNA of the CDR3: TGTGCCAGCAGCTTTCGCGGGGGGGCCGCGGAGACCCAGTACTTC. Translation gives CASSFRGGAAETQYF.

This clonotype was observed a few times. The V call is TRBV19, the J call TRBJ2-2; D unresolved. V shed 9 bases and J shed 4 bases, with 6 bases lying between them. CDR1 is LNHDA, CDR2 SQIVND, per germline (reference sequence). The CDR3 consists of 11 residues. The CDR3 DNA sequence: TGTGCCAGCACCTCCACCGGGGAGCTGTTTTTT. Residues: CASTSTGELFF.

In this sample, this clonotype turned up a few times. The CDR3 DNA is TGTGCCAGCAGCTGGACTAGCGGGGGGGCCGGCACAGATACGCAGTATTTT. It is translated as CASSWTSGGAGTDTQYF. The chain joins TRBV28 to TRBJ2-3; 15 nucleotides line up with TRBD2. From germline, CDR1 is MDHEN and CDR2 SYDVKM. With V trimmed by 6 bases and J by 1 base, 5 bases remained unmatched. The CDR3 runs 17 residues. Full variable domain (outside the CDR3, taken from reference TRBV28 and TRBJ2-3): DVKVTQSSRYLVKRTGEKVFLECVQDMDHENMFWYRQDPGLGLRLIYFSYDVKMKEKGDIPEGYSVSREKKERFSLILESASTNQTSMYLCASSWTSGGAGTDTQYFGPGTRLTVL.

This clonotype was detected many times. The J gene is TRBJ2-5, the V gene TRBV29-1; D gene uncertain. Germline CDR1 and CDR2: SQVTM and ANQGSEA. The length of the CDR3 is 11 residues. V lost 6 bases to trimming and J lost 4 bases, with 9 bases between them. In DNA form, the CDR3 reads TGCAGCGTCGTAGACGTAGAGACCCAGTACTTC. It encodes CSVVDVETQYF.

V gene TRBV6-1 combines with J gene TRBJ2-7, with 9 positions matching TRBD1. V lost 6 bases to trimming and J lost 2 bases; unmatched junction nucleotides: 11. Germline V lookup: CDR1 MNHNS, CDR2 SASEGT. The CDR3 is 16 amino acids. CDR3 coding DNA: TGTGCCAGCAGATCGCTCCCGGGACAGGGAACCTACGAGCAGTACTTC. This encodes CASRSLPGQGTYEQYF.

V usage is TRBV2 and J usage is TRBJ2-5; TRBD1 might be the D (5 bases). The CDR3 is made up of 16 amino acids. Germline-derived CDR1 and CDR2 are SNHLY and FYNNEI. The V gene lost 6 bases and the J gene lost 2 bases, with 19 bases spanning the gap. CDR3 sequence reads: CASRVKIRVGQETQYF. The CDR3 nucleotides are TGTGCCAGCAGAGTTAAGATCAGGGTGGGACAAGAGACCCAGTACTTC.

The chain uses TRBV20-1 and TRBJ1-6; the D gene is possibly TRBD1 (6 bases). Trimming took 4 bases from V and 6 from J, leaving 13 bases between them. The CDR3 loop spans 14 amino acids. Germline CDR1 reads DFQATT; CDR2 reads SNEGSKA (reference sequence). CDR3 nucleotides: TGCAGTGCTAAACGACAGGCTGGTAATTCACCCCTCCACTTT. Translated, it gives CSAKRQAGNSPLHF.

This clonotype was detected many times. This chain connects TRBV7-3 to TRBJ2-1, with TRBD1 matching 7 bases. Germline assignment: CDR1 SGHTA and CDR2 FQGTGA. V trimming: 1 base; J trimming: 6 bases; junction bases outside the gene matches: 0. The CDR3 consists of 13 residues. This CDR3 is CASSLNRGNEQFF. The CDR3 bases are TGTGCCAGCAGCTTAAACAGGGGCAATGAGCAGTTCTTC.

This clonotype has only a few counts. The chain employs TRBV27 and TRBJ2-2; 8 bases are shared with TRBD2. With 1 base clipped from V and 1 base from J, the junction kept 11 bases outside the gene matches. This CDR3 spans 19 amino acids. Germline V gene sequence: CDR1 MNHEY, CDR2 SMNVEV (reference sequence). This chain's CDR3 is CASSLFIFLGLGNTGELFF. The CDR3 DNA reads TGTGCCAGCAGTTTATTCATCTTTCTGGGACTAGGGAACACCGGGGAGCTGTTTTTT.

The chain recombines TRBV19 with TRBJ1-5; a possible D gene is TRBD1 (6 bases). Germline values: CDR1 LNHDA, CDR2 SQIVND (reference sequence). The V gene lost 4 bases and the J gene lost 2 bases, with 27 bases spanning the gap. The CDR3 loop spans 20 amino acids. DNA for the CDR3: TGTGCCAGTAGTAAATACAGGACAGCTTCGGTGACCGGGGGCAATCAGCCCCAGCATTTT. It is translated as CASSKYRTASVTGGNQPQHF.

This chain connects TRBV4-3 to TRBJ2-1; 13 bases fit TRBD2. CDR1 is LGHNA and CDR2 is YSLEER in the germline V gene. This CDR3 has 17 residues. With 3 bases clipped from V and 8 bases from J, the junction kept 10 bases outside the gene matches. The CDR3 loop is CASSQAGLAGVRHEQFF. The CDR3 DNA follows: TGCGCCAGCAGCCAGGCAGGACTAGCGGGAGTCAGGCATGAGCAGTTCTTC.

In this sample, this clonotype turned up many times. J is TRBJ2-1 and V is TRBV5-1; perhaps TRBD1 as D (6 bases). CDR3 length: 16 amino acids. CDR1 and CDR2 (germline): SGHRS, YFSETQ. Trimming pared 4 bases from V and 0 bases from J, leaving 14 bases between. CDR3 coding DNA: TGCGCCAGCAGCCCCAACAGGGAACGCTCCTACAATGAGCAGTTCTTC. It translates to CASSPNRERSYNEQFF.

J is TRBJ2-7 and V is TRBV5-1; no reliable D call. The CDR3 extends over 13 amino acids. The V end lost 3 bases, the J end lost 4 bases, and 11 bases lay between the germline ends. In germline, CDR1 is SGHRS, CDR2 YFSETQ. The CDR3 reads CASSSARDYEQYF. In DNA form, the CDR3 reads TGCGCCAGCAGCTCGGCAAGGGATTACGAGCAGTACTTC. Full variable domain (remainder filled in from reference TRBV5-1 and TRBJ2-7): KAGVTQTPRYLIKTRGQQVTLSCSPISGHRSVSWYQQTPGQGLQFLFEYFSETQRNKGNFPGRFSGRQFSNSRSEMNVSTLELGDSALYLCASSSARDYEQYFGPGTRLTVT.

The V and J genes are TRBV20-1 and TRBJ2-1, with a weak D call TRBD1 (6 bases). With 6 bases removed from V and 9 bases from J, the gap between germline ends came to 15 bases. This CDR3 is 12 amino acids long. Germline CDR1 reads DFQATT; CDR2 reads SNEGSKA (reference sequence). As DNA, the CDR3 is TGCAGTGCCATAGTAACAGGGCGTGAGCAGTTCTTC. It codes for CSAIVTGREQFF.

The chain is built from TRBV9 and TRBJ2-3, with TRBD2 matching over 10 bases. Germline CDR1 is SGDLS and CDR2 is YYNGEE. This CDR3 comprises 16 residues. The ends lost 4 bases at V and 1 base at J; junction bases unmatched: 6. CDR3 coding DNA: TGTGCCAGCAGCCTAGCGGGGGTGGTGGGCACAGATACGCAGTATTTT. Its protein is CASSLAGVVGTDTQYF.